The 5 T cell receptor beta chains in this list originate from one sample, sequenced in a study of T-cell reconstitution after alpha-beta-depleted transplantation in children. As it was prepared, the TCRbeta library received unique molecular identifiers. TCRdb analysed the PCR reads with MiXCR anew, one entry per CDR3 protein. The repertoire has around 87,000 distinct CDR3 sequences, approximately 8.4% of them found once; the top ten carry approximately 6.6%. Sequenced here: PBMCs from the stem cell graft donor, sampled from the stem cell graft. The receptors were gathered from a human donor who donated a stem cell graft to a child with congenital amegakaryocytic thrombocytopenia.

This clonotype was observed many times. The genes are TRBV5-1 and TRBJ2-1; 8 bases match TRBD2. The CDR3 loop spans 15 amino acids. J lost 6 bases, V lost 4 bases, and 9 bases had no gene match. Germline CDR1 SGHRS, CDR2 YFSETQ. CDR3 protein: CASSGGLAVVNEQFF. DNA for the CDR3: TGCGCCAGCAGCGGTGGACTAGCTGTAGTCAATGAGCAGTTCTTC.

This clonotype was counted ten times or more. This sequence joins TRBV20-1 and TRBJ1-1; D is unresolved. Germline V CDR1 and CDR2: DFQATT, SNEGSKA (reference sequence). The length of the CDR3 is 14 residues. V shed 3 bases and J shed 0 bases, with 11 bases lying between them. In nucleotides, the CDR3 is TGCAGTGCTAGGCCCGGAGGCCTGAACACTGAAGCTTTCTTT. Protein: CSARPGGLNTEAFF.

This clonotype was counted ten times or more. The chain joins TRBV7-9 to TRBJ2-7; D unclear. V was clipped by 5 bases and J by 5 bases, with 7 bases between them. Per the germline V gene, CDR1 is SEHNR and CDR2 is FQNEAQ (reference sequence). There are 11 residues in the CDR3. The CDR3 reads CASSALDEQYF. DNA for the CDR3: TGTGCCAGCAGCGCCCTCGACGAGCAGTACTTC. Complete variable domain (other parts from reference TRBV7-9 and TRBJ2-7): DTGVSQNPRHKITKRGQNVTFRCDPISEHNRLYWYRQTLGQGPEFLTYFQNEAQLEKSRLLSDRFSAERPKGSFSTLEIQRTEQGDSAMYLCASSALDEQYFGPGTRLTVT.

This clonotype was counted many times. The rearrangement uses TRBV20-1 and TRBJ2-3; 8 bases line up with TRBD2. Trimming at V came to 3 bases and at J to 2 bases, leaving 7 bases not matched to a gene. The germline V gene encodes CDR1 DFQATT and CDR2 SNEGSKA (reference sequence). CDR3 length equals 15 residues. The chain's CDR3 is CSASWARGDTDTQYF. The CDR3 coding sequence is TGCAGTGCTAGTTGGGCGCGGGGGGACACAGATACGCAGTATTTT.

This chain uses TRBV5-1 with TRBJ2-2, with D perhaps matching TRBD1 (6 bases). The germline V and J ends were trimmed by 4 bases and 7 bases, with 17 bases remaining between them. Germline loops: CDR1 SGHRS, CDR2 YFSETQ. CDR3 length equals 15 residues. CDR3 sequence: CASSPRTVGGGELFF. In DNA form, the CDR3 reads TGCGCCAGCAGCCCTCGGACAGTTGGCGGCGGGGAGCTGTTTTTT.